This T cell receptor (beta chain) is from a study of CD8 T cells in ankylosing spondylitis. Study results and caveats: Reportedly, significant enrichment of disease-linked clones occurred in matched ankylosing spondylitis synovial fluid. Relatively scarce in peripheral blood, disease-linked clones were CD8+. Characteristic, it appeared, of ankylosing spondylitis blood was a TCR beta motif of roughly eight highly homologous variants.

Scientists made TCR beta libraries using quantitative 5'-RACE with molecular barcodes. One entry per CDR3 protein results from TCRdb running MiXCR on the 5' RACE reads. The sample has fewer than 400,000 distinct CDR3 sequences, 8% seen once; the top ten hold roughly 15%. This CDR3 is 15 amino acids long. CDR1 is MNHEY, CDR2 SMNVEV, per germline (reference sequence). With 2 bases clipped from V and 0 bases from J, the junction kept 4 bases outside the gene matches. This clonotype occurred a few times. As yet, its antigen is unknown. Sequencing input: blood, either unsorted or a sorted T cell fraction (not recorded which). The chain couples TRBV27 to TRBJ2-7, with TRBD2 matching over 7 bases. The sequence was obtained from a male donor with ankylosing spondylitis. CDR3 sequence reads: CASSLLADSSYEQYF. DNA of the CDR3: TGTGCCAGCAGTTTACTAGCGGATAGCTCCTACGAGCAGTACTTC.